This T cell receptor beta chain is drawn from a study of blood T cell repertoires in COVID-19. Study as a whole: The analysed material was cDNA or gDNA that came from T cells, B-cell-depleted T cells, or PBMCs.

The CDR3 is 18 amino acids. Germline V gene lookup returns CDR1 ENHRY and CDR2 SYGVKD. The V end was cut by 3 bases, the J end by 6 bases, with 25 bases between. TCRdb's table, derived via immunoSEQ multiplex PCR, lists solely in-frame clones and lacks some. The sample records 300,000 to 400,000 clones, more than 75% being singletons. The receptor comes from a human donor in a cohort sampled during active COVID-19. The sequenced sample consisted of peripheral blood. V gene TRBV10-3 combines with J gene TRBJ2-3; weak D call: TRBD2 (6 bases). The DNA for the CDR3 is TGTGCCATCAGTGACCCTTCCCGCCAAGGGGACTCTGCGGATACGCAGTATTTT. It yields the protein CAISDPSRQGDSADTQYF.